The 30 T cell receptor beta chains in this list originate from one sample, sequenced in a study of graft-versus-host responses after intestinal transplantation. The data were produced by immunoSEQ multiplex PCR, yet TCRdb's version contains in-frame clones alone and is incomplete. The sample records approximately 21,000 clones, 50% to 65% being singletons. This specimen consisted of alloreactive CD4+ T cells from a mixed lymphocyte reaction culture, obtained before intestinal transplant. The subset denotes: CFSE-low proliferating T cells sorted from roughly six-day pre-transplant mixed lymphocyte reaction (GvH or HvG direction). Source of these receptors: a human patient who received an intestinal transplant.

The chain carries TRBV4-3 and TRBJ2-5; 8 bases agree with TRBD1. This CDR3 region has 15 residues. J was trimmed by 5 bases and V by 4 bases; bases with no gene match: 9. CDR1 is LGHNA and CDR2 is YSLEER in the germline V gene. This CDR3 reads CASSRSTGAGETQYF. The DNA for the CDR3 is TGCGCCAGCAGCCGATCGACAGGGGCGGGGGAGACCCAGTACTTC.

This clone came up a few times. CDR3 in DNA: TGTGCCTGGAGTGTACAGGCCCAGCAGCCCCAGCATTTT. The encoded protein is CAWSVQAQQPQHF. J is TRBJ1-5 and V is TRBV30; TRBD1 might be the D (5 bases). Deletions cut 0 bases from V and 7 bases from J, with 10 bases between. Looked up from germline, CDR1 is GTSNPN and CDR2 is SVGIG (reference sequence). CDR3 size: 13 residues.

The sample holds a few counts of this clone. The CDR3 protein is CASSQAGTGTSPEAFF. CDR3 DNA: TGTGCCAGCAGCCAAGCCGGGACAGGGACGAGCCCTGAAGCTTTCTTT. The J gene is TRBJ1-1, the V gene TRBV4-2; TRBD1 aligns across 9 bases. The CDR3 covers 16 residues. Per germline, CDR1 LGHNA and CDR2 YNFKEQ. Unmatched junction bases numbered 9, after V lost 1 base and J lost 6 bases.

CDR3: CASSYFRQGASGANVLTF. The CDR3, as DNA: TGTGCCAGCAGCTATTTTCGACAGGGGGCGAGTGGGGCCAACGTCCTGACTTTC. The chain carries TRBV28 and TRBJ2-6, with 10 bases matching TRBD1. This CDR3 is 18 amino acids long. V lost 6 bases to trimming and J lost 3 bases; unmatched junction nucleotides: 11. Looked up from germline, CDR1 is MDHEN and CDR2 is SYDVKM. The full variable domain, completed using reference TRBV28 and TRBJ2-6, is DVKVTQSSRYLVKRTGEKVFLECVQDMDHENMFWYRQDPGLGLRLIYFSYDVKMKEKGDIPEGYSVSREKKERFSLILESASTNQTSMYLCASSYFRQGASGANVLTFGAGSRLTVL.

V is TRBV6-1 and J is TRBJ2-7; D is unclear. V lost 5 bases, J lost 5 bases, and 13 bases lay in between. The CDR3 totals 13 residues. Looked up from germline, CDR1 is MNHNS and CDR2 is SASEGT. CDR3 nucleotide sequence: TGTGCCAGCAGTCGGAGCCTCTGGAACGAGCAGTACTTC. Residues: CASSRSLWNEQYF.

CDR3 in DNA: TGTGCCAGCAGCTTAGACAGGGGGCGCCTAGATACGCAGTATTTT. Translated: CASSLDRGRLDTQYF. This chain uses TRBV7-9 with TRBJ2-3; 9 nucleotides match TRBD1. Germline loops: CDR1 SEHNR, CDR2 FQNEAQ (reference sequence). Unmatched junction bases numbered 4, after V lost 1 base and J lost 5 bases. The CDR3 runs to 15 residues.

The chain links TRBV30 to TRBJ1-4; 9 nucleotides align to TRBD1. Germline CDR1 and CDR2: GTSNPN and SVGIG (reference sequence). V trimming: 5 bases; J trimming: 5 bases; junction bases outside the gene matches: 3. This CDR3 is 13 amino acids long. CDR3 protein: CAWSGTGNEKLFF. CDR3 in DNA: TGTGCCTGGTCCGGGACAGGGAATGAAAAACTGTTTTTT.

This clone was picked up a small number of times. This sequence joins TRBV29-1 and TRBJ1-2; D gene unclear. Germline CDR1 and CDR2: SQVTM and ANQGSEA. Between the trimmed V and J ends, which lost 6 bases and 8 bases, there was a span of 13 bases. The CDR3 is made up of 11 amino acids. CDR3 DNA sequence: TGCAGCGTCGGCCCTGAGGGAGGCTACACCTTC. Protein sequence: CSVGPEGGYTF.

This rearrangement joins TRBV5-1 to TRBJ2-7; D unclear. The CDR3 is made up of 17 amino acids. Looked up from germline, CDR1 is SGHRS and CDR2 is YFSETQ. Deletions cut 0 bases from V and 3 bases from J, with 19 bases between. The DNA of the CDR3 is TGCGCCAGCAGCTTGGCTTCAGGCCAATCCTTTGTCTACGAGCAGTACTTC. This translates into CASSLASGQSFVYEQYF.

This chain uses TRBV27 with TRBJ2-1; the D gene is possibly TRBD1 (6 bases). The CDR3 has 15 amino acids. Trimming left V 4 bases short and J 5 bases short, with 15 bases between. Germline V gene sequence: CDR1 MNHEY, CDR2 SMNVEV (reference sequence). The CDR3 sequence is CASSYGGSKDNEQFF. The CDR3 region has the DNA TGTGCCAGCAGTTATGGGGGCTCAAAAGACAATGAGCAGTTCTTC.

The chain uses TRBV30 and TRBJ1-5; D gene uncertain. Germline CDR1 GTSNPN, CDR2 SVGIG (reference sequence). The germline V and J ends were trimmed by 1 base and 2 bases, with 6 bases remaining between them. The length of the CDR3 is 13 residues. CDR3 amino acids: CAWSAEGNQPQHF. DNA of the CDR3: TGTGCCTGGAGTGCAGAGGGCAATCAGCCCCAGCATTTT.

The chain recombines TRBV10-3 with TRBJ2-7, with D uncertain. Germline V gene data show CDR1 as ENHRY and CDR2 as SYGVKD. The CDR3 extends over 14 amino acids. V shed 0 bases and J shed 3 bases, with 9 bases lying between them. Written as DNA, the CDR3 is TGTGCCATCAGTGAGTCTAACACCATCTACGAGCAGTACTTC. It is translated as CAISESNTIYEQYF.

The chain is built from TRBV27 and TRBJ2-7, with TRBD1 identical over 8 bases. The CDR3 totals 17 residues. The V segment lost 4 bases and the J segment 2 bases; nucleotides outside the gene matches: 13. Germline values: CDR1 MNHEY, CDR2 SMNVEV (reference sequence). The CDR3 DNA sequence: TGTGCCAGCAGTTCCTGGCTCGGGACAGGAGCCCCCTACGAGCAGTACTTC. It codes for CASSSWLGTGAPYEQYF.

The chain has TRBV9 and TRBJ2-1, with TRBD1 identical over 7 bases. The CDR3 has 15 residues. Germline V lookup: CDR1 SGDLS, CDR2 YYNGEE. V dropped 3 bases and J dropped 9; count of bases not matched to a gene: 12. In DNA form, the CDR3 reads TGTGCCAGCAGCGCAATGGGACAGCTCTCTGGTGAGCAGTTCTTC. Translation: CASSAMGQLSGEQFF.

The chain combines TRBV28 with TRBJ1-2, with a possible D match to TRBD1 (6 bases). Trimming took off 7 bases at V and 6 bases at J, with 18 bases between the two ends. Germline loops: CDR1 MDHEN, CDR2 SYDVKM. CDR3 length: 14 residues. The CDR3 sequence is CASTGQPWSNGYTF. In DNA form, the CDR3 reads TGTGCCAGCACTGGACAGCCGTGGTCGAATGGCTACACCTTC.

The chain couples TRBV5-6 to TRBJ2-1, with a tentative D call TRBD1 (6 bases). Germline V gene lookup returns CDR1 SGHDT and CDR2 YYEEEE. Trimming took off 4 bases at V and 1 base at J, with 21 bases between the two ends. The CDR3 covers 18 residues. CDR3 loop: CASSRITIYRVSYNEQFF. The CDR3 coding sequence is TGTGCCAGCAGCCGAATAACTATATACAGGGTATCCTACAATGAGCAGTTCTTC.

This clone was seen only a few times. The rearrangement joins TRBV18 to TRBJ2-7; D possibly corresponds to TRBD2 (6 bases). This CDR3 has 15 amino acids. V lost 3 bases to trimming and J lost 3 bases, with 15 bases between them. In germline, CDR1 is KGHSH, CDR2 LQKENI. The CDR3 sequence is CASSPGTHKDYEQYF. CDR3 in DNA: TGTGCCAGCTCACCTGGGACTCACAAGGACTACGAGCAGTACTTC.

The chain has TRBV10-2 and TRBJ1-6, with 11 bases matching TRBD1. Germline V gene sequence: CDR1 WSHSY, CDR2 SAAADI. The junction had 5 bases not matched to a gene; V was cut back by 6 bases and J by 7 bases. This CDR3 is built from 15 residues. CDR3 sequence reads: CASRGDRGNNSPLHF. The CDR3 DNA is TGCGCCAGCAGAGGGGACAGGGGGAACAATTCACCCCTCCACTTT.

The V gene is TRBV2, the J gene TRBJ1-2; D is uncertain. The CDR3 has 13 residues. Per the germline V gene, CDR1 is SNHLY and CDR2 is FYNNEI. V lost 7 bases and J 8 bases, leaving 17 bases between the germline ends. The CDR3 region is CASTQSRTGGYTF. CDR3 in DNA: TGTGCCAGCACCCAATCCAGGACTGGAGGCTACACCTTC.

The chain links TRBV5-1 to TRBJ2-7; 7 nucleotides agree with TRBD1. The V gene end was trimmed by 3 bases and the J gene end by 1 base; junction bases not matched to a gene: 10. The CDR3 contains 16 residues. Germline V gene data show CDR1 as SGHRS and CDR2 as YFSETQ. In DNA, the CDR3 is TGCGCCAGCAGCTCCCTTACTGCGACAGGGTCCTACGAGCAGTACTTC. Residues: CASSSLTATGSYEQYF.

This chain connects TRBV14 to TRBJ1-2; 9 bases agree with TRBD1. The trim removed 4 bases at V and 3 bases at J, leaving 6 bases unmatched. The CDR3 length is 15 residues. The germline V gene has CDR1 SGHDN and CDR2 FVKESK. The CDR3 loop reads CASSRTGASYYGYTF. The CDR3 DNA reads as TGTGCCAGCAGCCGGACAGGGGCATCGTACTATGGCTACACCTTC.

Here the CDR3 DNA reads TGTGCCTGGAGACCCCAGGGTGCCGGGGAGCTGTTTTTT. It yields the protein CAWRPQGAGELFF. This rearrangement joins TRBV30 to TRBJ2-2; possibly TRBD1 for D (5 bases). Germline loops: CDR1 GTSNPN, CDR2 SVGIG (reference sequence). V dropped 3 bases and J dropped 6 bases, with 11 bases sitting between them. CDR3 length equals 13 residues.

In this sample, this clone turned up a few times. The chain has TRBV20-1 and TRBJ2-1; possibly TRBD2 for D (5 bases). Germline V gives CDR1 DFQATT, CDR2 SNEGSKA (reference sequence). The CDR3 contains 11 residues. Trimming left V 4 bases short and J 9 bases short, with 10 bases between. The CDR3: CSATQRVEQFF. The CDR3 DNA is TGCAGTGCTACCCAGAGGGTTGAGCAGTTCTTC.

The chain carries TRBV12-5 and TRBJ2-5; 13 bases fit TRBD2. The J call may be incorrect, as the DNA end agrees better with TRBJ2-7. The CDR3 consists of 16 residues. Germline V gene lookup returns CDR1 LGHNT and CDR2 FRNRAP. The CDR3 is CASGLTSGGAFGEQYF. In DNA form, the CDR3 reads TGTGCTAGTGGTTTGACTAGCGGGGGGGCCTTTGGCGAGCAGTACTTC.

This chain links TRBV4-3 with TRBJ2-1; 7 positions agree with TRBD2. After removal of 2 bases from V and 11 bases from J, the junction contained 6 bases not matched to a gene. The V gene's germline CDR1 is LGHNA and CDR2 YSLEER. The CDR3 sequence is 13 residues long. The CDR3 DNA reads TGCGCCAGCAGCCAATTCCGGGACTACCAGCAGTTCTTC. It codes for CASSQFRDYQQFF.

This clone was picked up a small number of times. Here the CDR3 DNA reads TGCGCCAGCAGCGCGGACAGGGTGGGAGCTTTCTTT. Translation gives CASSADRVGAFF. The chain has TRBV5-1 and TRBJ1-1, with 8 bases identical to TRBD1. Germline values: CDR1 SGHRS, CDR2 YFSETQ. The CDR3 loop spans 12 amino acids. J was trimmed by 10 bases and V by 4 bases; bases with no gene match: 6.

For the CDR3, the DNA is TGTGCCAGCAGCCCGGACAGGGGGCGACAGACCCAGTACTTC. This encodes CASSPDRGRQTQYF. The V gene is TRBV7-2, the J gene TRBJ2-5; 11 bases are a match to TRBD1. Trimming took 5 bases from V and 6 from J; bases not matched to a gene: 5. The germline V gene encodes CDR1 SGHTA and CDR2 FQGNSA. This CDR3 is built from 14 residues.

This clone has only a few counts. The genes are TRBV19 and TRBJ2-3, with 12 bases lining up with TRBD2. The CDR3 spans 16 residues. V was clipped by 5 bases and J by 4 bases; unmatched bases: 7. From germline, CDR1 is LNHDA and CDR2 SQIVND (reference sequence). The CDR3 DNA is TGTGCCAGTAGTCGCCCTAGCGGGGGGGCCCCAGATACGCAGTATTTT. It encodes CASSRPSGGAPDTQYF.

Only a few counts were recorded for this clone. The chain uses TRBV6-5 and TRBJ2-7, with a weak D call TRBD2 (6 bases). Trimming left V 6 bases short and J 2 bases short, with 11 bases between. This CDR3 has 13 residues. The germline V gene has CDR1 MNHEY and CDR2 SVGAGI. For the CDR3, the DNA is TGTGCCAGCAGCGTCGGGAGTACCTACGAGCAGTACTTC. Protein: CASSVGSTYEQYF.

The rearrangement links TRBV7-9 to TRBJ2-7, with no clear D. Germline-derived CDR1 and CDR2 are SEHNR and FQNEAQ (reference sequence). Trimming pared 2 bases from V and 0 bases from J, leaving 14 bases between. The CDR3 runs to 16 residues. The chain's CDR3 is CASSLPSAGVSYEQYF. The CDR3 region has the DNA TGTGCCAGCAGCTTACCCTCGGCAGGCGTCTCCTACGAGCAGTACTTC. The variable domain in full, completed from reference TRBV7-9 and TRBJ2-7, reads DTGVSQNPRHKITKRGQNVTFRCDPISEHNRLYWYRQTLGQGPEFLTYFQNEAQLEKSRLLSDRFSAERPKGSFSTLEIQRTEQGDSAMYLCASSLPSAGVSYEQYFGPGTRLTVT.